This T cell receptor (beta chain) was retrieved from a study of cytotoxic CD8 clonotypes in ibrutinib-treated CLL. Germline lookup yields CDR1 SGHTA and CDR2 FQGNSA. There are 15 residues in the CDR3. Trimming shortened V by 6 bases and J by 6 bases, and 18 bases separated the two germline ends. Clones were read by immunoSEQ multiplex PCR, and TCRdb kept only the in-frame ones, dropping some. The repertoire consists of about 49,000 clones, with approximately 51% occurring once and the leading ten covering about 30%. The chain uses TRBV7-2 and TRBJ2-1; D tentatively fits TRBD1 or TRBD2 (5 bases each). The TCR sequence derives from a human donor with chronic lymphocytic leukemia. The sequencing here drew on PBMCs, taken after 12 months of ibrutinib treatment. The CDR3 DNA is TGTGCCAGCAGTCGAGGGGTGAATTTGGGCAATGAGCAGTTCTTC. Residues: CASSRGVNLGNEQFF.